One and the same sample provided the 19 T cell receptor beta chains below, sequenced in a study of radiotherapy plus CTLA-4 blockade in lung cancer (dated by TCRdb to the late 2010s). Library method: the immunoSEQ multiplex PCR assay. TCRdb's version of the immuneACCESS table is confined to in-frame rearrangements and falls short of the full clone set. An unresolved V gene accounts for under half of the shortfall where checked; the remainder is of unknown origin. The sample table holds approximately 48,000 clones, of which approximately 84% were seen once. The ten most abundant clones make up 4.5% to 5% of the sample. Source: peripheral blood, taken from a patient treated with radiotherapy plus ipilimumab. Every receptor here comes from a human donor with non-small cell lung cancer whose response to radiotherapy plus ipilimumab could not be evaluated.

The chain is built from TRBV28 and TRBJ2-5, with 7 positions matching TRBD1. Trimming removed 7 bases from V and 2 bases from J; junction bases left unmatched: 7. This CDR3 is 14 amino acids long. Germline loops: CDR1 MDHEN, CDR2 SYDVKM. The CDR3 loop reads CASTLQGPQETQYF. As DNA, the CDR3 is TGTGCCAGCACCTTACAGGGGCCACAAGAGACCCAGTACTTC.

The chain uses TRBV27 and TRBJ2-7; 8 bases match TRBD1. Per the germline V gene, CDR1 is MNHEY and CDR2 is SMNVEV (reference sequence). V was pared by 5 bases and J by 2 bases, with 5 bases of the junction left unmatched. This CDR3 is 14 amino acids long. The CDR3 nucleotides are TGTGCCAGCAGTAGCCGGGACAGGACCTACGAGCAGTACTTC. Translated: CASSSRDRTYEQYF.

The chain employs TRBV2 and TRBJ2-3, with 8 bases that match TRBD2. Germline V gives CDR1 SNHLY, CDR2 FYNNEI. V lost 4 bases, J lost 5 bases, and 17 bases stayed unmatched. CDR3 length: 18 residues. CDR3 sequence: CASSVAGTSGSLGDTQYF. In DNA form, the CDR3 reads TGTGCCAGCAGTGTTGCCGGGACTAGTGGGTCGTTAGGAGATACGCAGTATTTT.

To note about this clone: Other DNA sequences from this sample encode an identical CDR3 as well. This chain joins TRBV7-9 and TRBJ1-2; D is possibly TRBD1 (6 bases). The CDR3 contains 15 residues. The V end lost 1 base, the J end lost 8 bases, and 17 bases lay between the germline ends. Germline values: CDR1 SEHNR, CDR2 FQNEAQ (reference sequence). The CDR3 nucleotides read TGTGCCAGCAGCTTAGTCGTCACAGGGCAGCAGGGCTACACCTTC. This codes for CASSLVVTGQQGYTF.

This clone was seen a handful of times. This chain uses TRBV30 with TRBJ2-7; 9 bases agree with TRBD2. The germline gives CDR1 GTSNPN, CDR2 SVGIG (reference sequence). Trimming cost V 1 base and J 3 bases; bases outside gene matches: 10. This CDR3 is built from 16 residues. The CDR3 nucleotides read TGTGCCTGGAGTGGAGGGCGACTAGCGGATATCTACGAGCAGTACTTC. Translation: CAWSGGRLADIYEQYF.

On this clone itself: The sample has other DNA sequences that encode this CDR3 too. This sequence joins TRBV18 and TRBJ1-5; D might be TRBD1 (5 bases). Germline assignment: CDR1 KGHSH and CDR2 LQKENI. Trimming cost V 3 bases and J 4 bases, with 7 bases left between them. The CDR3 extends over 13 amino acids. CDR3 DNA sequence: TGTGCCAGCTCACCGGGGGGGAATCAGCCCCAGCATTTT. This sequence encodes CASSPGGNQPQHF.

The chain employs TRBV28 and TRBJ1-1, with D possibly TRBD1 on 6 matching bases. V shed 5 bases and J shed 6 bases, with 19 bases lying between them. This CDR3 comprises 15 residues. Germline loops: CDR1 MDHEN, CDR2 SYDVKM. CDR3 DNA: TGTGCCAGCAGTCGATCACAGGGAAGGTTGGCTGAAGCTTTCTTT. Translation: CASSRSQGRLAEAFF.

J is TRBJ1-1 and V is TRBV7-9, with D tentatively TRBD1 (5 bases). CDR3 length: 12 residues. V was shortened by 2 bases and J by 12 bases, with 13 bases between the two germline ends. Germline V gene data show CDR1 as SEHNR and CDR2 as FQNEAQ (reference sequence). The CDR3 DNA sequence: TGTGCCAGCAGCTTATACGGGGGTGTAACTTTCTTT. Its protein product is CASSLYGGVTFF.

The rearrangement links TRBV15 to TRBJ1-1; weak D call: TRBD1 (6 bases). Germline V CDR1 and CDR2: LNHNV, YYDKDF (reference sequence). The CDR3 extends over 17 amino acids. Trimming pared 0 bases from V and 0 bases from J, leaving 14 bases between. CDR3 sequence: CATSRDLRGSMNTEAFF. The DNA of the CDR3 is TGTGCCACCAGCAGAGATCTTAGGGGGAGTATGAACACTGAAGCTTTCTTT.

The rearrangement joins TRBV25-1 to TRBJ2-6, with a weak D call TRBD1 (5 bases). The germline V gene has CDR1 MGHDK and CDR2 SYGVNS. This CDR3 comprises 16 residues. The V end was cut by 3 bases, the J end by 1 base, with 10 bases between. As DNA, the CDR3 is TGTGCCAGCAGTGATGCTGGGGCTTCTGGGGCCAACGTCCTGACTTTC. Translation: CASSDAGASGANVLTF.

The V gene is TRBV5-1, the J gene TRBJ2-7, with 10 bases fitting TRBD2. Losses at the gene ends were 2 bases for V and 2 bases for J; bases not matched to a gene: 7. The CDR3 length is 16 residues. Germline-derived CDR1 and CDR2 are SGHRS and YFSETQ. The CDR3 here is CASSFFTSGMTYEQYF. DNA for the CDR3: TGCGCCAGCAGCTTTTTCACTAGCGGGATGACCTACGAGCAGTACTTC.

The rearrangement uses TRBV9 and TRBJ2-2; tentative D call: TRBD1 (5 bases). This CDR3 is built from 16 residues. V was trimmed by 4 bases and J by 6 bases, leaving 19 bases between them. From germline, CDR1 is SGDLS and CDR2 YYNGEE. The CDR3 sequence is CASSQWGDLGAGELFF. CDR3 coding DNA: TGTGCCAGCAGCCAGTGGGGCGATCTTGGGGCCGGGGAGCTGTTTTTT.

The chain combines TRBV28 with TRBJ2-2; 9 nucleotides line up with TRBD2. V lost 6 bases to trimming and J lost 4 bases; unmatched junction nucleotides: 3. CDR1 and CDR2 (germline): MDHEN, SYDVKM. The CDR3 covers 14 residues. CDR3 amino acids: CASSLAGRTGELFF. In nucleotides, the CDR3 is TGTGCCAGCAGCCTAGCGGGACGCACCGGGGAGCTGTTTTTT. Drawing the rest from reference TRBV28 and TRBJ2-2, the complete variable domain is DVKVTQSSRYLVKRTGEKVFLECVQDMDHENMFWYRQDPGLGLRLIYFSYDVKMKEKGDIPEGYSVSREKKERFSLILESASTNQTSMYLCASSLAGRTGELFFGEGSRLTVL.

The CDR3 nucleotides are TGTGCCAGCAGCTTCGAGCAAGAGACCCAGTACTTC. This codes for CASSFEQETQYF. The chain employs TRBV7-6 and TRBJ2-5; D is uncertain. The V end was cut by 3 bases, the J end by 2 bases, with 4 bases between. CDR1 SGHVS and CDR2 FNYEAQ come from the germline V gene. The CDR3 is 12 amino acids.

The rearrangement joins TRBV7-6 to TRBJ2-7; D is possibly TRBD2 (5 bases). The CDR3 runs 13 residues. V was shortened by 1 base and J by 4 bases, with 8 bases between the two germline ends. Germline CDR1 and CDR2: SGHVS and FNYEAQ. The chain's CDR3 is CASSLESGYEQYF. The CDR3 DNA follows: TGTGCCAGCAGCTTAGAGTCGGGGTACGAGCAGTACTTC.

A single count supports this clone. CDR3 protein: CASSLTRGSGELFF. The CDR3 nucleotides read TGTGCCAGCAGCTTAACGAGGGGGTCCGGGGAGCTGTTTTTT. This chain links TRBV7-3 with TRBJ2-2, with D maybe TRBD1 (6 bases). Trimming took 0 bases from V and 6 from J, leaving 8 bases between them. The CDR3 runs 14 residues. Germline assignment: CDR1 SGHTA and CDR2 FQGTGA. The full variable domain, with the rest looked up from reference TRBV7-3 and TRBJ2-2, is GAGVSQTPSNKVTEKGKYVELRCDPISGHTALYWYRQSLGQGPEFLIYFQGTGAADDSGLPNDRFFAVRPEGSVSTLKIQRTERGDSAVYLCASSLTRGSGELFFGEGSRLTVL.

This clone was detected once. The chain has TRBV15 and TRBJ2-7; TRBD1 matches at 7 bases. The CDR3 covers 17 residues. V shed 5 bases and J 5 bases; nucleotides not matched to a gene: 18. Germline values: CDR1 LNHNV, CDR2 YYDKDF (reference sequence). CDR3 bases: TGTGCCACCAGCCCCAGTGCAGGGGGTTCGAGATTGGACGAGCAGTACTTC. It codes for CATSPSAGGSRLDEQYF.

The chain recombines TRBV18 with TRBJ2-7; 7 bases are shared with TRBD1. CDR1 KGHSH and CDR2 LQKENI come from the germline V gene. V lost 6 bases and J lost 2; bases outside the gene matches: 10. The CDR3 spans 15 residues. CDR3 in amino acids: CASSPGQVSTYEQYF. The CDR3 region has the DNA TGTGCCAGCTCTCCAGGACAGGTATCGACCTACGAGCAGTACTTC.

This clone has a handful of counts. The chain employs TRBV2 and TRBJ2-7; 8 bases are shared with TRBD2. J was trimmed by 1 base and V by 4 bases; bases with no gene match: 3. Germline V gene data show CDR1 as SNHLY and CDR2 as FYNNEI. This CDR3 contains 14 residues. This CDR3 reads CASSVKRGSYEQYF. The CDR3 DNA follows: TGTGCCAGCAGTGTGAAGCGGGGGTCCTACGAGCAGTACTTC.